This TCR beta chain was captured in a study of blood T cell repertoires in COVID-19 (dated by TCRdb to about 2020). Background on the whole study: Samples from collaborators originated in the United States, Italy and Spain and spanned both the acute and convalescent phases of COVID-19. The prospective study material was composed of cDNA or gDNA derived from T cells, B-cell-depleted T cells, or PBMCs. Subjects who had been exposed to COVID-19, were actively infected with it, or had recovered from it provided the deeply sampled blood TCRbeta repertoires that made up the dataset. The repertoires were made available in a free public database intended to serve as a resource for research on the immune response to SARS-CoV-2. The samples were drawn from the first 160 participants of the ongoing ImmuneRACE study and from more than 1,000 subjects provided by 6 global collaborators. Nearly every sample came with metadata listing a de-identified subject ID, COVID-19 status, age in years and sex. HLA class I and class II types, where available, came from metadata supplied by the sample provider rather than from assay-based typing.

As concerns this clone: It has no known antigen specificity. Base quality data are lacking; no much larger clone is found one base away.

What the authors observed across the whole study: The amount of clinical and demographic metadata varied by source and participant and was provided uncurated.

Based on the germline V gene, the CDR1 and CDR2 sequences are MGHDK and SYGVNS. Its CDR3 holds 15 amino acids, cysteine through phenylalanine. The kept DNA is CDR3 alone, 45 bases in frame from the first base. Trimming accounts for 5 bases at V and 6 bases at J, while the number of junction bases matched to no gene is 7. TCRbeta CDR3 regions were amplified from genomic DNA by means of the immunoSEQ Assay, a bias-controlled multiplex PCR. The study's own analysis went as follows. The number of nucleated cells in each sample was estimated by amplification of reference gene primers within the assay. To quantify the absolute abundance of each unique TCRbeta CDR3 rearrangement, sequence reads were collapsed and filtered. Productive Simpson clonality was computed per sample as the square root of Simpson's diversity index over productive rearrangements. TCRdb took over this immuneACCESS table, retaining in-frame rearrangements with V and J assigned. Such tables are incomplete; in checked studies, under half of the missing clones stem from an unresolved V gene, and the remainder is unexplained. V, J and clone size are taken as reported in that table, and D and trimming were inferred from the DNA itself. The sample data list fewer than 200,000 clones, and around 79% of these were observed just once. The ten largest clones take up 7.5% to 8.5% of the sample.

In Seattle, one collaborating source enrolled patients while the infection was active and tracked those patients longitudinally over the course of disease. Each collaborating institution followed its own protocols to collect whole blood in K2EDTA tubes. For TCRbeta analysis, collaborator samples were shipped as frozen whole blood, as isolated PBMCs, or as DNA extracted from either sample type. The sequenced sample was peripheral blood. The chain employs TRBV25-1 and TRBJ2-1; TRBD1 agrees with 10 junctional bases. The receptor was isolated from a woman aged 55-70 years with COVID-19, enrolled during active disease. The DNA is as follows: TGTGCCAGCAGTTTGGGACAGGGGATTCGCAATGAGCAGTTCTTC. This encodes CASSLGQGIRNEQFF.